The 9 T cell receptor beta chains below were found in one sample sequenced in a study of cytomegalovirus exposure and HLA in healthy donors. Use of 60 Vbeta and 13 Jbeta primers characterized the PCR. Clones were read by immunoSEQ multiplex PCR, and TCRdb kept only the in-frame ones, dropping some. The table shows about 160,000 clones, with about four fifths occurring only once. Sample: PBMCs. The receptors come from a man aged 25-45 years in good health and CMV-seronegative.

J is TRBJ2-4 and V is TRBV30; 10 bases line up with TRBD1. The V gene's germline CDR1 is GTSNPN and CDR2 SVGIG (reference sequence). This CDR3 spans 16 amino acids. Trimming at V came to 4 bases and at J to 6 bases, leaving 12 bases not matched to a gene. The CDR3 loop is CAWTQGDRGTRNIQYF. Here the CDR3 DNA reads TGTGCCTGGACGCAGGGGGACAGGGGTACGAGAAACATTCAGTACTTC.

This chain uses TRBV14 with TRBJ2-1; D is uncertain. Germline CDR1 SGHDN, CDR2 FVKESK. The CDR3 spans 15 residues. The germline V and J ends were trimmed by 1 base and 0 bases, with 7 bases remaining between them. CDR3 nucleotide sequence: TGTGCCAGCAGCCAAGTTCAATTCTCCTACAATGAGCAGTTCTTC. Translating it yields CASSQVQFSYNEQFF.

This clone was found once. The chain joins TRBV28 to TRBJ2-2, with TRBD1 matching 7 bases. V shed 7 bases and J 8 bases; nucleotides not matched to a gene: 16. Germline V gene data show CDR1 as MDHEN and CDR2 as SYDVKM. The CDR3 loop spans 16 amino acids. In DNA form, the CDR3 reads TGTGCCAGCACCTATGGCCTCAGGGGGATTCCGGGGGAGCTGTTTTTT. Translated: CASTYGLRGIPGELFF.

The CDR3 spells CASSLSSGTGYNEQFF. CDR3 DNA: TGTGCCAGCAGTTTATCGTCCGGGACAGGCTACAATGAGCAGTTCTTC. The V and J genes are TRBV27 and TRBJ2-1, with 8 positions matching TRBD1. From germline, CDR1 is MNHEY and CDR2 SMNVEV (reference sequence). The CDR3 covers 16 residues. V shed 0 bases, J shed 3 bases, and the junction held 4 bases outside the gene matches.

The chain uses TRBV5-1 and TRBJ2-3, with 8 bases identical to TRBD1. Trimming cost V 5 bases and J 1 base; bases outside gene matches: 6. CDR3 length: 15 amino acids. Germline CDR1 and CDR2: SGHRS and YFSETQ. The CDR3 bases are TGCGCCAGCAGGGGCCGGGACAGGCGCACAGATACGCAGTATTTT. Amino acid sequence: CASRGRDRRTDTQYF. Looking up the rest from reference TRBV5-1 and TRBJ2-3 gives the full variable domain: KAGVTQTPRYLIKTRGQQVTLSCSPISGHRSVSWYQQTPGQGLQFLFEYFSETQRNKGNFPGRFSGRQFSNSRSEMNVSTLELGDSALYLCASRGRDRRTDTQYFGPGTRLTVL.

The V and J genes are TRBV30 and TRBJ2-1, with 9 bases identical to TRBD2. Germline CDR1 is GTSNPN and CDR2 is SVGIG (reference sequence). J lost 7 bases, V lost 4 bases, and 8 bases had no gene match. This CDR3 region has 14 residues. As DNA, the CDR3 is TGTGCCTGGAAATGGGGCGGGGGGGGGAATGAGCAGTTCTTC. Protein: CAWKWGGGGNEQFF.

The genes are TRBV28 and TRBJ1-1, with D possibly matching TRBD1 (6 bases). This CDR3 spans 12 amino acids. CDR1 and CDR2 (germline): MDHEN, SYDVKM. Between the trimmed V and J ends, which lost 3 bases and 11 bases, there was a span of 13 bases. The CDR3 sequence: CASSFPDRWAFF. As DNA, the CDR3 is TGTGCCAGCAGTTTCCCCGACAGGTGGGCTTTCTTT.

V usage is TRBV7-6 and J usage is TRBJ2-7; 8 bases agree with TRBD1. Looked up from germline, CDR1 is SGHVS and CDR2 is FNYEAQ. The CDR3 runs 13 residues. The V and J ends lost 3 bases and 5 bases, in that order; junction bases with no gene match: 3. The CDR3 region has the DNA TGTGCCAGCAGCTTCCAGGGGGCCCACGAGCAGTACTTC. This gives the protein CASSFQGAHEQYF.

This clone was counted a few times. The chain has TRBV7-2 and TRBJ2-1; 9 nucleotides line up with TRBD2. This CDR3 contains 19 residues. Germline assignment: CDR1 SGHTA and CDR2 FQGNSA. V was clipped by 3 bases and J by 7 bases; unmatched bases: 19. The CDR3 sequence: CASSLRVRLGGGARNEQFF. CDR3 bases: TGTGCCAGCAGCTTGCGAGTAAGACTCGGCGGGGGGGCCCGAAATGAGCAGTTCTTC.